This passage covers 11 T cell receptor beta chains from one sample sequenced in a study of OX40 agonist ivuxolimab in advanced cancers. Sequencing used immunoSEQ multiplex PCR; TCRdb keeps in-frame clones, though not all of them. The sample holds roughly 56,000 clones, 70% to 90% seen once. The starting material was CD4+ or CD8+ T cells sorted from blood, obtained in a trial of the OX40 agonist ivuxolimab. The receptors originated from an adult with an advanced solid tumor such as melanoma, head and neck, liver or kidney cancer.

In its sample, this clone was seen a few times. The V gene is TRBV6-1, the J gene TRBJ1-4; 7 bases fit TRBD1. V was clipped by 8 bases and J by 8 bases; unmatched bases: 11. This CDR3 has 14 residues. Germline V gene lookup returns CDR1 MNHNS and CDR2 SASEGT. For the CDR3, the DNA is TGTGCCAGCTCCCCGGGAGGGGGCTACGAAAAACTGTTTTTT. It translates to CASSPGGGYEKLFF.

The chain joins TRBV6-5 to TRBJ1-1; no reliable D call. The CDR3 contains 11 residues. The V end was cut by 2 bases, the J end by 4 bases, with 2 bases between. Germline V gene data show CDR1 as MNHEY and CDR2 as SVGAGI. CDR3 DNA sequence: TGTGCCAGCAGTTACGCCACTGAAGCTTTCTTT. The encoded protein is CASSYATEAFF.

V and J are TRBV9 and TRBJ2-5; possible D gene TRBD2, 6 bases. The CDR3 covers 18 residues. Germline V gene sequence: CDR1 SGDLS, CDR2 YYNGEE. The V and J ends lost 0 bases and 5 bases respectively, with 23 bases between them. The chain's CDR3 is CASSVGFAGPPHGETQYF. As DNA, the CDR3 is TGTGCCAGCAGCGTAGGATTCGCGGGACCCCCTCATGGTGAGACCCAGTACTTC.

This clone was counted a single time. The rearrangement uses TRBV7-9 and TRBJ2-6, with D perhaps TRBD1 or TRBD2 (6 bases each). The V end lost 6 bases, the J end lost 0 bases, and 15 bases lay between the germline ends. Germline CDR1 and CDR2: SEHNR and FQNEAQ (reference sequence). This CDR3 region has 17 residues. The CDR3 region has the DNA TGTGCCAGCAGTCAAGGAGGGGGAAGCTCTGGGGCCAACGTCCTGACTTTC. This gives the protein CASSQGGGSSGANVLTF.

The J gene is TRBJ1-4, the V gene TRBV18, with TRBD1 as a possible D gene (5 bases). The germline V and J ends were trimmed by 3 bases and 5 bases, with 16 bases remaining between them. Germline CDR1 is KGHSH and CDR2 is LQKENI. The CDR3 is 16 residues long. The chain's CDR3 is CASSPGGILSNEKLFF. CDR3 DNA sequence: TGTGCCAGCTCACCGGGGGGGATTCTATCGAATGAAAAACTGTTTTTT.

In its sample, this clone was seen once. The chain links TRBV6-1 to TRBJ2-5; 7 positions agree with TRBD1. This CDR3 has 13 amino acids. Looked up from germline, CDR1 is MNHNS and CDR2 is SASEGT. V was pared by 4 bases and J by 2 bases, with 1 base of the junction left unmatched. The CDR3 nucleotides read TGTGCCAGCAGTGCGGGACAGCAAGAGACCCAGTACTTC. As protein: CASSAGQQETQYF.

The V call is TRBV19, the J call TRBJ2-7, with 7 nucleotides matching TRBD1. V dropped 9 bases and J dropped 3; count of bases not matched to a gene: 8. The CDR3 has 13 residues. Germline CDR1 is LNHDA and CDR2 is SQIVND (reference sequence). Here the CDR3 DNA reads TGTGCCAGCTCCGGGACAGATAGCTACGAGCAGTACTTC. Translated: CASSGTDSYEQYF.

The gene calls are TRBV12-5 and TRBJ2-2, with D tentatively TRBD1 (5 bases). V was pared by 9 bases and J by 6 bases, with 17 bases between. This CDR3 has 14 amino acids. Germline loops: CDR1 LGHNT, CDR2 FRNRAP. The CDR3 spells CASSSTVFAGELFF. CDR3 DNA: TGTGCTAGCTCTTCGACAGTTTTTGCCGGGGAGCTGTTTTTT.

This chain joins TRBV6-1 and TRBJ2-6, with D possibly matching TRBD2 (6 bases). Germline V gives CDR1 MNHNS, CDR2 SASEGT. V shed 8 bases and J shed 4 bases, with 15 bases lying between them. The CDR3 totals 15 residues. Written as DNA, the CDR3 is TGTGCCAGCGTAGGACTAAAAAAGGGGGCCAACGTCCTGACTTTC. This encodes CASVGLKKGANVLTF.

The CDR3 sequence: CASSPRFSGANVLTF. CDR3 DNA: TGTGCCAGTAGTCCGCGCTTCTCTGGGGCCAACGTCCTGACTTTC. V usage is TRBV19 and J usage is TRBJ2-6; D gene uncertain. CDR1 and CDR2 (germline): LNHDA, SQIVND (reference sequence). V lost 5 bases, J lost 0 bases, and 8 bases lay in between. This CDR3 is 15 amino acids long.

The CDR3 sequence is CASSNERGMNSPLHF. In nucleotides, the CDR3 is TGTGCCAGCAGCAATGAGCGAGGGATGAATTCACCCCTCCACTTT. The V call is TRBV13, the J call TRBJ1-6; D call uncertain. V was shortened by 5 bases and J by 7 bases, with 15 bases between the two germline ends. The CDR3 covers 15 residues. Looked up from germline, CDR1 is PRHDT and CDR2 is FYEKMQ (reference sequence).